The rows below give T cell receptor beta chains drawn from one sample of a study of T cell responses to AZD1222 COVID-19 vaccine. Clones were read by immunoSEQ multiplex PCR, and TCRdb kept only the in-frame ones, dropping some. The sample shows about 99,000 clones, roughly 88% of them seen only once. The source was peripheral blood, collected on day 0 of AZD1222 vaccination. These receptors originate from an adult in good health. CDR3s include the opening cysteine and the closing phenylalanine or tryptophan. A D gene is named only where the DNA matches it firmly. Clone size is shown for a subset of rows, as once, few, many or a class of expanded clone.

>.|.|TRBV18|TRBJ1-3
CASSRGGPSGNTIYF
TGTGCCAGCTCAAGAGGAGGACCCTCTGGAAACACCATATATTTT
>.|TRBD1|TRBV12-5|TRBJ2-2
CASSGFYSRDRPNTGELFF
TGTGCTAGCAGTGGTTTCTATTCTCGGGACAGGCCTAACACCGGGGAGCTGTTTTTT
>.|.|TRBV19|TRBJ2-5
CASSSPDIETQYF
TGTGCCAGTAGTTCGCCGGATATAGAGACCCAGTACTTC
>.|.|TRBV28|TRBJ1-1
CASTLDGHTEAFF
TGTGCCAGCACCCTCGATGGGCATACTGAAGCTTTCTTT
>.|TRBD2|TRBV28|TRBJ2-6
CASSLQGTSSGANVLTF
TGTGCCAGCAGTTTACAGGGGACTAGTAGCGGGGCCAACGTCCTGACTTTC
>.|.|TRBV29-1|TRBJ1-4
CSVGFVGGNEKLFF
TGCAGCGTTGGGTTCGTCGGGGGGAATGAAAAACTGTTTTTT
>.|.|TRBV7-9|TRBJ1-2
CASSPGSVRAYGYTF
TGTGCCAGCAGCCCCGGATCGGTGAGGGCCTATGGCTACACCTTC
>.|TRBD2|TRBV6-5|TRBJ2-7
CASRAGLAGDEQYF
TGTGCCAGCAGGGCCGGACTAGCAGGGGACGAGCAGTACTTC
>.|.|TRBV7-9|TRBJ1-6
CASSHGEGPLHF
TGTGCCAGCAGCCACGGAGAGGGGCCCCTCCACTTT
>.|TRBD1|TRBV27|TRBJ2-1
CASSLLTGGFYNEQFF
TGTGCCAGCAGTTTACTGACAGGGGGCTTCTACAATGAGCAGTTCTTC
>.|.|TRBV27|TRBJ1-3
CASSRAFKTSGNTIYF
TGTGCCAGCAGTCGTGCCTTCAAGACCTCTGGAAACACCATATATTTT
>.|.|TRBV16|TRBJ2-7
CASTLGPGQYEQYF
TGTGCCAGCACCTTGGGCCCCGGACAGTACGAGCAGTACTTC
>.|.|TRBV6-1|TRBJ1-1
CASSEGPPTEAFF
TGTGCCAGCAGTGAAGGGCCACCAACTGAAGCTTTCTTT
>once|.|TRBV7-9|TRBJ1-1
CASKVGGNTEAFF
TGTGCCAGCAAAGTAGGAGGGAACACTGAAGCTTTCTTT